This T cell receptor beta chain was sequenced during a study of shared T cell receptors in the human thymus. Libraries were prepared by immunoSEQ multiplex PCR; TCRdb keeps only in-frame clonotypes and omits some of them. The sample records some 400,000 clones, 85% to 95% being singletons. This CDR3 is 15 amino acids long. V lost 7 bases and J lost 6; bases outside the gene matches: 8. The germline gives CDR1 SGHTA, CDR2 FQGNSA. The genes are TRBV7-2 and TRBJ2-2; 10 bases align to TRBD2. Sequencing was carried out using thymocytes. The TCR comes from a human donor. CDR3 bases: TGTGCCAGCACCGGTAGCGGGAGGTTGCCCGGGGAGCTGTTTTTT. It specifies CASTGSGRLPGELFF.